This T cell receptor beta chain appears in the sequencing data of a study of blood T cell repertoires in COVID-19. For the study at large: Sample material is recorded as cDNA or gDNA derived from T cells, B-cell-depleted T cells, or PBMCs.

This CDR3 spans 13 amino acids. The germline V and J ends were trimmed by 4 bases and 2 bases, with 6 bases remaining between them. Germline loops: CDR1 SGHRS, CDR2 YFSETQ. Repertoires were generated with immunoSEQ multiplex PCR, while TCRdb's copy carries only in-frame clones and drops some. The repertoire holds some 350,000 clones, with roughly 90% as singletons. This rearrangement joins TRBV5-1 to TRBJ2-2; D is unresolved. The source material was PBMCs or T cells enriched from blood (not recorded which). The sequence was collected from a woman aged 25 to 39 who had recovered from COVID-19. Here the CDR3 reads CASSRGNTGELFF. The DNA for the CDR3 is TGCGCCAGCAGCAGAGGAAACACCGGGGAGCTGTTTTTT.